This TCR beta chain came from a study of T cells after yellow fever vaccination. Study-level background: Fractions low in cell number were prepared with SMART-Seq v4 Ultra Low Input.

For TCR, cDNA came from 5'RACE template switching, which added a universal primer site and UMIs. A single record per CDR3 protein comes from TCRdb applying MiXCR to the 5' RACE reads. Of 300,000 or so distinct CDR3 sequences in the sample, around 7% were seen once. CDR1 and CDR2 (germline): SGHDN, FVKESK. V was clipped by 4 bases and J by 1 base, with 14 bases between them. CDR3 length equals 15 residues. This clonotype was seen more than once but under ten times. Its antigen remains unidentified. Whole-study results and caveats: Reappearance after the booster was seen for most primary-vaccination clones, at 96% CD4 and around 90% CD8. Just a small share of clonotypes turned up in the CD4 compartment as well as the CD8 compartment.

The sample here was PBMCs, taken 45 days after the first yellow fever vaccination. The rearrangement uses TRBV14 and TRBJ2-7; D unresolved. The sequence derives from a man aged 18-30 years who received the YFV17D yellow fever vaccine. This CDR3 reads CASSRQASVSYEQYF. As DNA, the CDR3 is TGTGCCAGCAGCCGCCAAGCGTCAGTATCCTACGAGCAGTACTTC.